This T cell receptor (beta chain) was sequenced during a study of OX40 agonist ivuxolimab in advanced cancers. Study-level points and caveats: The average count of expanded clones was higher among CD8+ T cells than among CD4+. Antigen specificity was not determined for the expanded peripheral T cells.

The CDR3 extends over 14 amino acids. CDR1 and CDR2 (germline): MDHEN, SYDVKM. Unmatched junction bases numbered 4, after V lost 5 bases and J lost 1 base. On this clone itself: Antigen unknown.

Method: immunoSEQ multiplex PCR; TCRdb's copy keeps in-frame clones and lacks some. The sample shows over 15,000 clones, approximately 83% of them seen only once. The chain is built from TRBV28 and TRBJ2-5; 7 positions agree with TRBD1. Sequenced material: CD4+ or CD8+ T cells sorted from blood, taken in a trial of the OX40 agonist ivuxolimab. This TCR was recovered from an adult with an advanced solid tumor such as melanoma, head and neck, liver or kidney cancer. Written as DNA, the CDR3 is TGTGCCAGCAGTCCGCAGGGGGTCCAAGAGACCCAGTACTTC. It codes for CASSPQGVQETQYF.